This TCR beta chain was sequenced for a study of T cells in Graves' hyperthyroidism and ophthalmopathy. Study-wide points: The model identified upcoming ophthalmopathy a median about 7.1 months ahead of onset. Through a model of 13 V-J features, ophthalmopathy was separated from stable hyperthyroidism.

Thyroid ultrasound, orbital computed tomography, clinical symptoms, and serum thyroxine and TRAb underpinned diagnoses. At least ten counts were recorded for this clonotype. The target antigen is unknown. Amplification yielded TCR beta CDR3 regions, with RNA transcripts as the source. RT-PCR in the first round (using the HTBI primer set) targeted the TCR CDR3. TCRdb fed the multiplex PCR reads into MiXCR, producing one record per CDR3 protein. The sample shows around 540,000 distinct CDR3 sequences, around 16% of them seen only once. Sequencing was done on a sample of blood. The clonotype comes from a woman aged 25 to 39 with Graves' ophthalmopathy.

As DNA, the CDR3 is TGTGCCAGCAGCCCCGGCGGTACAACCCAAGAGACCCAGTACTTC. Translating gives CASSPGGTTQETQYF. This rearrangement joins TRBV28 to TRBJ2-5, with D unresolved. The CDR3 has 15 residues. Between the trimmed V and J ends, which lost 6 bases and 1 base, there was a span of 15 bases. Germline CDR1 is MDHEN and CDR2 is SYDVKM.